One and the same sample provided the 19 T cell receptor beta chains below, sequenced in a study of blood T cell repertoires in COVID-19. Produced via immunoSEQ multiplex PCR; TCRdb's table is partial and in-frame only. The sample shows 250,000 to 350,000 clones, roughly 90% of them seen only once. The sample taken for sequencing was peripheral blood. The receptors were gathered from a man younger than 30 who had recovered from COVID-19.

This clone was counted a few times. At the DNA level, this CDR3 is encoded by other sequences in the same sample as well. CDR3 in DNA: TGTGCCAGCAGCCTGACAGGCTCTAACTATGGCTACACCTTC. This encodes CASSLTGSNYGYTF. The rearrangement uses TRBV27 and TRBJ1-2, with TRBD1 as a possible D gene (6 bases). The V gene's germline CDR1 is MNHEY and CDR2 SMNVEV (reference sequence). V was trimmed by 6 bases and J by 0 bases, leaving 11 bases between them. There are 14 residues in the CDR3.

This chain connects TRBV5-1 to TRBJ2-1, with 7 bases matching TRBD1. Germline values: CDR1 SGHRS, CDR2 YFSETQ. CDR3 size: 12 residues. Trimming removed 4 bases from V and 9 bases from J; junction bases left unmatched: 4. The CDR3 protein is CASSPTGREQFF. In DNA, the CDR3 is TGCGCCAGCAGCCCGACAGGGCGTGAGCAGTTCTTC.

This chain uses TRBV7-9 with TRBJ1-4, with TRBD1 as a possible D gene (6 bases). The V and J ends lost 6 bases and 4 bases respectively, with 18 bases between them. CDR3 length: 16 amino acids. Germline V lookup: CDR1 SEHNR, CDR2 FQNEAQ (reference sequence). This chain's CDR3 is CASRPREGDLNEKLFF. The CDR3, as DNA: TGTGCCAGCAGACCCCGGGAGGGGGACCTTAATGAAAAACTGTTTTTT. Full variable domain (outside the CDR3, taken from reference TRBV7-9 and TRBJ1-4): DTGVSQNPRHKITKRGQNVTFRCDPISEHNRLYWYRQTLGQGPEFLTYFQNEAQLEKSRLLSDRFSAERPKGSFSTLEIQRTEQGDSAMYLCASRPREGDLNEKLFFGSGTQLSVL.

The chain links TRBV5-1 to TRBJ2-5; maybe TRBD2 (6 bases). The V end was cut by 2 bases, the J end by 2 bases, with 10 bases between. Germline values: CDR1 SGHRS, CDR2 YFSETQ. This CDR3 has 14 amino acids. CDR3 region: CASSFGDSQETQYF. The CDR3 nucleotides read TGCGCCAGCAGCTTCGGGGACTCACAAGAGACCCAGTACTTC.

The chain carries TRBV3-1 (or the pseudogene TRBV3-2) and TRBJ1-2; 11 bases are a match to TRBD1. V lost 1 base to trimming and J lost 5 bases; unmatched junction nucleotides: 3. This CDR3 spans 15 amino acids. The germline gives CDR1 LGHDT, CDR2 YNNKEL (reference sequence). In DNA, the CDR3 is TGTGCCAGCAGCCAAGGGACAGGGGGCGCGTATGGCTACACCTTC. Translating gives CASSQGTGGAYGYTF.

V usage is TRBV4-1 and J usage is TRBJ1-5; 9 nucleotides line up with TRBD1. V was clipped by 2 bases and J by 4 bases; unmatched bases: 3. The CDR3 spans 15 residues. Germline CDR1 reads MGHRA; CDR2 reads YSYEKL. DNA for the CDR3: TGCGCCAGCAGCCAAAGGGGACAGGGAAATCAGCCCCAGCATTTT. This encodes CASSQRGQGNQPQHF.

The chain employs TRBV7-9 and TRBJ2-7; 9 nucleotides align to TRBD1. The CDR3 spans 15 residues. Trimming cost V 5 bases and J 0 bases; bases outside gene matches: 5. The germline CDR1 and CDR2 sequences are SEHNR and FQNEAQ (reference sequence). CDR3 in amino acids: CASSTHRGHSYEQYF. Here the CDR3 DNA reads TGTGCCAGCAGCACCCACAGGGGGCACTCCTACGAGCAGTACTTC.

The rearrangement joins TRBV6-5 to TRBJ2-1; maybe TRBD1 (5 bases). The CDR3 extends over 14 amino acids. The germline CDR1 and CDR2 sequences are MNHEY and SVGAGI. V was trimmed by 0 bases and J by 8 bases, leaving 11 bases between them. The CDR3 DNA reads TGTGCCAGCAGTTACTCTCAAAGACAGTATGAGCAGTTCTTC. Translation: CASSYSQRQYEQFF.

V and J are TRBV6-2 or TRBV6-3 and TRBJ1-2, with 7 bases identical to TRBD1. The CDR3 loop spans 12 amino acids. Germline CDR1 and CDR2: MNHEY and SVGEGT. J was trimmed by 7 bases and V by 5 bases; bases with no gene match: 4. The DNA for the CDR3 is TGTGCCAGCAGTCGGGACAGCGGTGGCTACACCTTC. Amino acids: CASSRDSGGYTF.

This rearrangement joins TRBV27 to TRBJ1-1, with D possibly matching TRBD1 (6 bases). The CDR3 sequence is 12 residues long. The V and J ends lost 8 bases and 2 bases respectively, with 9 bases between them. Germline V gives CDR1 MNHEY, CDR2 SMNVEV (reference sequence). CDR3 in DNA: TGTGCCAGCTGGACAGTAAACACTGAAGCTTTCTTT. Translating it yields CASWTVNTEAFF.

The chain has TRBV2 and TRBJ1-2; D gene unclear. The CDR3 is 14 amino acids. The germline V gene encodes CDR1 SNHLY and CDR2 FYNNEI. Trimming removed 5 bases from V and 8 bases from J, with 18 bases in between. Here the CDR3 reads CASSPAGNFGGYTF. In nucleotides, the CDR3 is TGTGCCAGCAGTCCCGCGGGTAATTTTGGCGGCTACACCTTC.

This chain uses TRBV3-1 (or the pseudogene TRBV3-2) with TRBJ2-1; D might be TRBD2 (5 bases). Germline CDR1 reads LGHDT; CDR2 reads YNNKEL (reference sequence). Deletions cut 8 bases from V and 6 bases from J, with 14 bases between. The CDR3 has 13 amino acids. In nucleotides, the CDR3 is TGTGCCAGCTCCCTCCTAGCCGGCAATGAGCAGTTCTTC. Translated: CASSLLAGNEQFF.

The CDR3 nucleotides read TGTGCCAGCAGCGCTAGTGGACAGTTTGAAGCTTTCTTT. Its protein product is CASSASGQFEAFF. The chain recombines TRBV5-8 with TRBJ1-1; perhaps TRBD1 as D (6 bases). Germline CDR1 SGHTS, CDR2 YDEGEE. The V gene lost 4 bases and the J gene lost 7 bases, with 14 bases spanning the gap. The CDR3 covers 13 residues.

The gene calls are TRBV6-5 and TRBJ1-1; D is perhaps TRBD1 (5 bases). V lost 0 bases and J lost 5, with 10 bases in between. The CDR3 spans 14 residues. CDR1 and CDR2 (germline): MNHEY, SVGAGI. The CDR3 here is CASSYSGALTEAFF. The CDR3 DNA sequence: TGTGCCAGCAGTTACTCAGGGGCCCTTACTGAAGCTTTCTTT.

V is TRBV6-5 and J is TRBJ1-1; TRBD1 agrees at 7 bases. V dropped 0 bases and J dropped 10; count of bases not matched to a gene: 11. The CDR3 sequence is 15 residues long. Germline values: CDR1 MNHEY, CDR2 SVGAGI. The CDR3 sequence is CASSYSDRPLAGAFF. CDR3 in DNA: TGTGCCAGCAGTTACTCGGACAGGCCGCTCGCGGGAGCTTTCTTT.

Written as DNA, the CDR3 is TGCAGCGTTGTCGCGTTCGCAGGGGCTTCGGAAGCTTTCTTT. It specifies CSVVAFAGASEAFF. The chain joins TRBV29-1 to TRBJ1-1, with D maybe TRBD1 (6 bases). The V and J ends lost 4 bases and 8 bases respectively, with 20 bases between them. This CDR3 comprises 14 residues. Germline V gene lookup returns CDR1 SQVTM and CDR2 ANQGSEA.

The CDR3 spells CASSFTSGGGETQYF. The CDR3 DNA is TGTGCCAGCAGCTTCACTAGCGGGGGTGGAGAGACCCAGTACTTC. This sequence joins TRBV11-3 and TRBJ2-5, with TRBD2 identical over 11 bases. The CDR3 loop spans 15 amino acids. V shed 3 bases and J 4 bases; nucleotides not matched to a gene: 4. Germline V gives CDR1 SGHNT, CDR2 YENEEA.

The rearrangement uses TRBV5-1 and TRBJ1-2; 10 nucleotides align to TRBD1. Unmatched junction bases numbered 8, after V lost 0 bases and J lost 0 bases. The CDR3 contains 18 residues. Looked up from germline, CDR1 is SGHRS and CDR2 is YFSETQ. The CDR3 DNA sequence: TGCGCCAGCAGCTTGGATGACAGGGGGCGTGGAGCTAACTATGGCTACACCTTC. It encodes CASSLDDRGRGANYGYTF. Supplemented by reference TRBV5-1 and TRBJ1-2, the full variable domain reads KAGVTQTPRYLIKTRGQQVTLSCSPISGHRSVSWYQQTPGQGLQFLFEYFSETQRNKGNFPGRFSGRQFSNSRSEMNVSTLELGDSALYLCASSLDDRGRGANYGYTFGSGTRLTVV.

V gene TRBV5-1 combines with J gene TRBJ2-7; maybe TRBD2 (6 bases). The CDR3 has 15 residues. The V end was cut by 0 bases, the J end by 2 bases, with 12 bases between. From germline, CDR1 is SGHRS and CDR2 YFSETQ. CDR3 in amino acids: CASSLVSGDPYEQYF. The CDR3 coding sequence is TGCGCCAGCAGCTTGGTTTCGGGGGACCCCTACGAGCAGTACTTC.